What follows are 3 T cell receptor beta chains derived from one specimen sequenced in a study of OX40 agonist ivuxolimab in advanced cancers. Libraries were prepared through the immunoSEQ multiplex PCR assay. TCRdb limited this immuneACCESS table to in-frame rearrangements with V and J called. A share of clones is missing; checked studies link under half to unresolved V genes, and the rest is unexplained. This sample is represented by about 41,000 clones; 80% to 90% of them were singletons. The ten biggest clones cover under 0.65% of the sample. The sample in question was CD4+ or CD8+ T cells sorted from blood, obtained in a trial of the OX40 agonist ivuxolimab. These receptors originate from an adult with an advanced solid tumor such as melanoma, head and neck, liver or kidney cancer.

CDR3 sequence (DNA): TGTGCCAGCAGTCCTAGCCGTGCAGAGGGGAATGAGCAGTTCTTC. Translated: CASSPSRAEGNEQFF. The V call is TRBV6-5, the J call TRBJ2-1; perhaps D is TRBD1 or TRBD2 (5 bases each). This CDR3 is 15 amino acids long. The V gene lost 5 bases and the J gene lost 7 bases, with 18 bases spanning the gap. From germline, CDR1 is MNHEY and CDR2 SVGAGI.

The chain recombines TRBV9 with TRBJ2-1, with 8 bases matching TRBD2. Germline assignment: CDR1 SGDLS and CDR2 YYNGEE. The CDR3 runs 14 residues. The ends lost 9 bases at V and 3 bases at J; junction bases unmatched: 8. This CDR3 reads CATAPGLGYNEQFF. CDR3 nucleotides: TGTGCCACCGCACCGGGACTAGGCTACAATGAGCAGTTCTTC.

The V call is TRBV9, the J call TRBJ1-1; possible D gene TRBD1, 6 bases. Trimming left V 0 bases short and J 11 bases short, with 11 bases between. There are 12 residues in the CDR3. Germline V gene lookup returns CDR1 SGDLS and CDR2 YYNGEE. CDR3 sequence (DNA): TGTGCCAGCAGCGTAGGCCGGGGGCTCGCTTTCTTT. The encoded protein is CASSVGRGLAFF.